The 2 T cell receptor beta chains given below trace back to one sample, sequenced in a study of follicular helper T cells after annual influenza vaccination. Sequenced by immunoSEQ multiplex PCR; TCRdb stores in-frame clones only, minus some. The data hold about 9,400 clones, with around 82% observed a single time. The time point: 2014-2015 season, 7 days after vaccination. Material: CXCR5- memory CD4+ T cells sorted from blood, obtained 7 days after influenza vaccination. These receptors all come from an adult who received the influenza vaccine.

J is TRBJ2-7 and V is TRBV6-5; possible D gene TRBD1, 6 bases. Germline V lookup: CDR1 MNHEY, CDR2 SVGAGI. Trimming pared 2 bases from V and 0 bases from J, leaving 8 bases between. The CDR3 has 14 amino acids. The CDR3 DNA reads TGTGCCAGCAGTTACAAAGGGGGCTCCTACGAGCAGTACTTC. It translates to CASSYKGGSYEQYF.

The rearrangement joins TRBV4-1 to TRBJ1-6, with no clear D. There are 16 residues in the CDR3. V was trimmed by 0 bases and J by 10 bases, leaving 16 bases between them. Looked up from germline, CDR1 is MGHRA and CDR2 is YSYEKL. CDR3: CASSQDLPGTNSPLHF. For the CDR3, the DNA is TGCGCCAGCAGCCAAGATCTTCCCGGTACCAACTCACCCCTCCACTTT.